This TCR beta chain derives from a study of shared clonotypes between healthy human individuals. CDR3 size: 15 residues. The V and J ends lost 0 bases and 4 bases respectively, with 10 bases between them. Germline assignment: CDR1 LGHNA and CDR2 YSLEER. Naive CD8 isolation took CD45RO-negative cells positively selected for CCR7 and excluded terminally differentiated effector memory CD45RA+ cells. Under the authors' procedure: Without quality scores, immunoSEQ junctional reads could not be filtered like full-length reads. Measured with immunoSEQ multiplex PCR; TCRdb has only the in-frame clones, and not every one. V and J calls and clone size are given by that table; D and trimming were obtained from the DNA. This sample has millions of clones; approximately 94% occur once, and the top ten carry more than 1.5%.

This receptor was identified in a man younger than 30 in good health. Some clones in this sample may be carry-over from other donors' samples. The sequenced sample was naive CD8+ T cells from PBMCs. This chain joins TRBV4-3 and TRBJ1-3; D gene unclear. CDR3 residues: CASSQETKPGNTIYF. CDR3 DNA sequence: TGCGCCAGCAGCCAAGAGACAAAGCCGGGAAACACCATATATTTT.